The rows below give T cell receptor beta chains drawn from one sample of a study of graft-versus-host responses after intestinal transplantation. Data came from immunoSEQ multiplex PCR; TCRdb stores just in-frame clones and leaves some out. The table shows some 90,000 clones, with roughly 92% occurring only once. Their recognized antigens are unknown. This material consisted of unstimulated CD4+ T cells sorted from spleen or lymph node cells, taken before intestinal transplant. These receptors were taken from a human donor who received an intestinal transplant. Both conserved end residues are trimmed from each CDR3.

CDR3aa	j_gene	v_gene
ASIAGVGYEQY	TRBJ2-7	TRBV2
ASIRLAGGGNEQF	TRBJ2-1	TRBV7-9
ASSQEGNRGTYGYT	TRBJ1-2	TRBV4-1
ASSRDRGYEQY	TRBJ2-7	TRBV7-8
ASSPGQGENQPQH	TRBJ1-5	TRBV18
ASSLGLRQGRYEQY	TRBJ2-7	TRBV5-1
ASSSRQGAMRSDTQY	TRBJ2-3	TRBV7-2
ASSFSDTQY	TRBJ2-3	TRBV7-2
ASSGTSREQPQH	TRBJ1-5	TRBV6-1
ASSPHEDREGYT	TRBJ1-2	TRBV6-5
ASSLTGGGYT	TRBJ1-2	TRBV7-3
ASSNRGGNTEAF	TRBJ1-1	TRBV11-2
ASSVGPGPVTGELF	TRBJ2-2	TRBV9
ASSQGSGYSYEQY	TRBJ2-7	TRBV4-1
ASSGGGSSYNEQF	TRBJ2-1	TRBV9
ASSLIWGGTYEQY	TRBJ2-7	TRBV11-2
ASSPPGLAGGPSRREQF	TRBJ2-1	TRBV18